This passage covers 30 T cell receptor beta chains from one sample sequenced in a study of PD-1 blockade in mismatch repair-deficient tumors. TCRdb keeps only in-frame clones here, not all; method: immunoSEQ multiplex PCR. Counted here are around 120,000 clones, around nine tenths occurring once; the ten biggest clones make up about 10%. The starting material was peripheral blood, obtained 70 to 73 weeks after starting pembrolizumab. These receptors all stem from an adult with mismatch repair-deficient cancer.

CDR3 protein: CASKNNEQFF. In DNA form, the CDR3 reads TGTGCCAGCAAAAACAATGAGCAGTTCTTC. The chain couples TRBV7-2 to TRBJ2-1; D unclear. The germline V gene has CDR1 SGHTA and CDR2 FQGNSA. The CDR3 loop spans 10 amino acids. The V and J ends lost 7 bases and 5 bases respectively, with 3 bases between them. The full variable domain, completed using reference TRBV7-2 and TRBJ2-1, is GAGVSQSPSNKVTEKGKDVELRCDPISGHTALYWYRQSLGQGLEFLIYFQGNSAPDKSGLPSDRFSAERTGGSVSTLTIQRTQQEDSAVYLCASKNNEQFFGPGTRLTVL.

A word on this clone: Other nucleotide sequences in the sample specify the same CDR3. The chain is built from TRBV9 and TRBJ2-2; no clear D. This CDR3 comprises 13 residues. From germline, CDR1 is SGDLS and CDR2 YYNGEE. The ends were cut back, 2 bases at V and 1 base at J, with 3 bases in the middle. CDR3: CASSVGNTGELFF. CDR3 in DNA: TGTGCCAGCAGCGTTGGGAACACCGGGGAGCTGTTTTTT. Filled out from reference TRBV9 and TRBJ2-2, the complete variable domain reads DSGVTQTPKHLITATGQRVTLRCSPRSGDLSVYWYQQSLDQGLQFLIQYYNGEERAKGNILERFSAQQFPDLHSELNLSSLELGDSALYFCASSVGNTGELFFGEGSRLTVL.

V usage is TRBV6-5 and J usage is TRBJ1-1; D call uncertain. This CDR3 is 13 amino acids long. Trimming stripped 0 bases from V and 4 bases from J, with 6 bases between. In germline, CDR1 is MNHEY, CDR2 SVGAGI. The CDR3 spells CASSYSWGTEAFF. DNA of the CDR3: TGTGCCAGCAGTTACTCGTGGGGCACTGAAGCTTTCTTT.

The J gene is TRBJ2-7, the V gene TRBV30; no clear D. V lost 0 bases to trimming and J lost 3 bases, with 9 bases between them. CDR1 and CDR2 from the germline V gene are GTSNPN and SVGIG (reference sequence). The CDR3 runs 13 residues. The chain's CDR3 is CAWSVGGIYEQYF. The CDR3 DNA follows: TGTGCCTGGAGTGTCGGTGGGATCTACGAGCAGTACTTC.

The V call is TRBV11-2, the J call TRBJ2-3, with TRBD2 matching 14 bases. The CDR3 spans 16 residues. Germline V gives CDR1 SGHAT, CDR2 FQNNGV. Trimming removed 4 bases from V and 1 base from J; junction bases left unmatched: 1. This CDR3 is CASSSTSGRGTDTQYF. The CDR3 DNA follows: TGTGCCAGCAGCTCGACTAGCGGGAGGGGCACAGATACGCAGTATTTT. Drawing the rest from reference TRBV11-2 and TRBJ2-3, the complete variable domain is EAGVAQSPRYKIIEKRQSVAFWCNPISGHATLYWYQQILGQGPKLLIQFQNNGVVDDSQLPKDRFSAERLKGVDSTLKIQPAKLEDSAVYLCASSSTSGRGTDTQYFGPGTRLTVL.

CDR3 region: CASSSTSGSSTGELFF. The CDR3 nucleotides are TGTGCCAGCAGCTCGACTAGCGGGTCGAGTACCGGGGAGCTGTTTTTT. V is TRBV9 and J is TRBJ2-2; 10 bases agree with TRBD2. J gave up 5 bases and V 4 bases, and 8 bases lay outside the gene matches. This CDR3 has 16 residues. Looked up from germline, CDR1 is SGDLS and CDR2 is YYNGEE.

J is TRBJ2-1 and V is TRBV5-1; 7 bases map to TRBD2. Germline V CDR1 and CDR2: SGHRS, YFSETQ. V lost 5 bases to trimming and J lost 8 bases; unmatched junction nucleotides: 13. CDR3 length: 15 residues. CDR3 coding DNA: TGCGCCAGCAGGAAGCGGGACTCCTACTTGGATGAGCAGTTCTTC. This translates into CASRKRDSYLDEQFF.

The chain combines TRBV4-3 with TRBJ2-7; D gene uncertain. Germline assignment: CDR1 LGHNA and CDR2 YSLEER. There are 15 residues in the CDR3. Trimming took off 0 bases at V and 0 bases at J, with 9 bases between the two ends. The CDR3 DNA follows: TGCGCCAGCAGCCAAGATCCCCTGAGCTCCTACGAGCAGTACTTC. It codes for CASSQDPLSSYEQYF.

This chain links TRBV9 with TRBJ2-5; 7 bases fit TRBD1. The junction had 6 bases not matched to a gene; V was cut back by 0 bases and J by 7 bases. Germline CDR1 SGDLS, CDR2 YYNGEE. The CDR3 runs 14 residues. The CDR3 nucleotides are TGTGCCAGCAGCGTAGGACAGGGATTTGGGACCCAGTACTTC. It encodes CASSVGQGFGTQYF. The full variable domain, its missing parts supplied by reference TRBV9 and TRBJ2-5, is DSGVTQTPKHLITATGQRVTLRCSPRSGDLSVYWYQQSLDQGLQFLIQYYNGEERAKGNILERFSAQQFPDLHSELNLSSLELGDSALYFCASSVGQGFGTQYFGPGTRLLVL.

The chain carries TRBV15 and TRBJ2-7, with 9 bases fitting TRBD2. The CDR3 is made up of 20 amino acids. The germline gives CDR1 LNHNV, CDR2 YYDKDF (reference sequence). The trim removed 0 bases at V and 1 base at J, leaving 16 bases unmatched. CDR3 in DNA: TGTGCCACCAGCAGAGATGTACTCCATCTTGGACTAGCGCGTTCCTACGAGCAGTACTTC. Its protein is CATSRDVLHLGLARSYEQYF.

The V and J genes are TRBV2 and TRBJ2-3, with 13 bases matching TRBD2. After removal of 6 bases from V and 4 bases from J, the junction contained 4 bases not matched to a gene. Germline V CDR1 and CDR2: SNHLY, FYNNEI. The CDR3 length is 15 residues. CDR3 coding DNA: TGTGCCAGCAGCACCGGGACTAGCGGGGCAGATACGCAGTATTTT. Translated, it gives CASSTGTSGADTQYF. Using reference TRBV2 and TRBJ2-3 for the parts outside the CDR3, the full variable domain is EPEVTQTPSHQVTQMGQEVILRCVPISNHLYFYWYRQILGQKVEFLVSFYNNEISEKSEIFDDQFSVERPDGSNFTLKIRSTKLEDSAMYFCASSTGTSGADTQYFGPGTRLTVL.

This CDR3 reads CASSLHLDEQFF. The CDR3 DNA reads TGCGCCAGCAGCTTGCACTTGGATGAGCAGTTCTTC. The genes are TRBV4-1 and TRBJ2-1; D uncertain. CDR1 and CDR2 (germline): MGHRA, YSYEKL. The CDR3 contains 12 residues. The V end lost 5 bases, the J end lost 8 bases, and 10 bases lay between the germline ends.

V is TRBV27 and J is TRBJ2-7; D is perhaps TRBD1 or TRBD2 (5 bases each). Germline assignment: CDR1 MNHEY and CDR2 SMNVEV (reference sequence). This CDR3 spans 13 amino acids. V was shortened by 3 bases and J by 7 bases, with 13 bases between the two germline ends. The chain's CDR3 is CASSFGTYQEQYF. The CDR3 coding sequence is TGTGCCAGCAGTTTTGGGACCTACCAGGAGCAGTACTTC.

V gene TRBV25-1 combines with J gene TRBJ2-5; D remains unclear. This CDR3 is 13 amino acids long. Trimming pared 1 base from V and 5 bases from J, leaving 8 bases between. Germline assignment: CDR1 MGHDK and CDR2 SYGVNS. The CDR3 loop is CASSELGSETQYF. CDR3 coding DNA: TGTGCCAGCAGTGAATTAGGGTCCGAGACCCAGTACTTC.

The chain carries TRBV6-1 and TRBJ1-3; perhaps TRBD1 as D (5 bases). Per the germline V gene, CDR1 is MNHNS and CDR2 is SASEGT. The CDR3 is 14 amino acids. V was trimmed by 2 bases and J by 3 bases, leaving 8 bases between them. This CDR3 is CASSEPGRGNTIYF. CDR3 nucleotides: TGTGCCAGCAGTGAACCAGGGCGTGGAAACACCATATATTTT.

In this sample, this clone turned up once. J is TRBJ1-4 and V is TRBV7-6; D unclear. The CDR3 contains 14 residues. Between the trimmed V and J ends, which lost 3 bases and 2 bases, there was a span of 7 bases. The germline V gene has CDR1 SGHVS and CDR2 FNYEAQ. The CDR3 DNA is TGTGCCAGCAGCTTTCCCGGGACTAATGAAAAACTGTTTTTT. It is translated as CASSFPGTNEKLFF.

The J gene is TRBJ2-5, the V gene TRBV6-1; 15 nucleotides match TRBD2. This CDR3 is built from 20 residues. Germline V gene lookup returns CDR1 MNHNS and CDR2 SASEGT. The V and J ends lost 4 bases and 4 bases, in that order; junction bases with no gene match: 16. The CDR3 region is CASSAQPNGLAGGRRETQYF. For the CDR3, the DNA is TGTGCCAGCAGTGCACAACCTAACGGACTAGCGGGAGGGCGGCGAGAGACCCAGTACTTC.

CDR3 residues: CASSPGGHYGYTF. In DNA form, the CDR3 reads TGTGCCAGCAGCCCAGGGGGACACTATGGCTACACCTTC. The chain has TRBV7-9 and TRBJ1-2, with 7 bases fitting TRBD1. The CDR3 runs 13 residues. The V gene's germline CDR1 is SEHNR and CDR2 FQNEAQ (reference sequence). The J segment lost 3 bases and the V segment lost 5 bases, leaving 3 bases of the junction unmatched.

The chain links TRBV30 to TRBJ2-7; 11 nucleotides match TRBD2. The CDR3 covers 13 residues. Per germline, CDR1 GTSNPN and CDR2 SVGIG (reference sequence). The junction had 2 bases not matched to a gene; V was cut back by 3 bases and J by 4 bases. The CDR3 here is CAWRRTSGYEQYF. For the CDR3, the DNA is TGTGCCTGGAGACGGACTAGCGGGTACGAGCAGTACTTC.

V gene TRBV7-6 combines with J gene TRBJ2-7; 10 bases agree with TRBD1. Germline assignment: CDR1 SGHVS and CDR2 FNYEAQ. The V and J ends lost 6 bases and 3 bases, in that order; junction bases with no gene match: 2. The CDR3 has 13 residues. The CDR3 reads CASSDRGLYEQYF. CDR3 DNA sequence: TGTGCCAGCAGTGACAGGGGGCTCTACGAGCAGTACTTC.

The rearrangement joins TRBV18 to TRBJ2-7, with a tentative D call TRBD1 (5 bases). The CDR3 has 13 amino acids. Between the trimmed V and J ends, which lost 1 base and 1 base, there was a span of 5 bases. Germline-derived CDR1 and CDR2 are KGHSH and LQKENI. The CDR3 reads CASSPQGSYEQYF. The DNA for the CDR3 is TGTGCCAGCTCACCACAGGGGTCCTACGAGCAGTACTTC.

This clone showed up just once. The V and J genes are TRBV4-1 and TRBJ2-7; a weak D match, TRBD1 (6 bases). Germline lookup yields CDR1 MGHRA and CDR2 YSYEKL. The V gene lost 2 bases and the J gene lost 7 bases, with 12 bases spanning the gap. The length of the CDR3 is 13 residues. The CDR3 loop reads CASSQNRVWEQYF. CDR3 DNA: TGCGCCAGCAGCCAAAACAGGGTGTGGGAGCAGTACTTC.

The CDR3 DNA follows: TGTGCCAGCTACGGACTAGCGGGAGAGCAGTTCTTC. It codes for CASYGLAGEQFF. V gene TRBV6-6 combines with J gene TRBJ2-1, with TRBD2 identical over 12 bases. Germline V gene data show CDR1 as MNHNY and CDR2 as SVGAGI (reference sequence). CDR3 length: 12 amino acids. Trimming took 8 bases from V and 10 from J; bases not matched to a gene: 3.

The chain couples TRBV11-2 to TRBJ2-7; 9 nucleotides align to TRBD1. The CDR3 loop spans 15 amino acids. The V gene's germline CDR1 is SGHAT and CDR2 FQNNGV. J gave up 4 bases and V 6 bases, and 10 bases lay outside the gene matches. The CDR3 reads CASSLPGTGTYEQYF. DNA of the CDR3: TGTGCCAGCAGTCTTCCCGGGACAGGGACTTACGAGCAGTACTTC.

This rearrangement joins TRBV27 to TRBJ2-7; D not certain. Trimming removed 3 bases at V and 0 bases at J, with 18 bases between. The CDR3 extends over 17 amino acids. Germline V lookup: CDR1 MNHEY, CDR2 SMNVEV (reference sequence). CDR3 in DNA: TGTGCCAGCAGTTTTACATCCTTAGGGTCGAGCTCCTACGAGCAGTACTTC. It yields the protein CASSFTSLGSSSYEQYF.

This clone was picked up one time. The chain joins TRBV19 to TRBJ1-4; TRBD1 is a possible D gene (5 bases). The CDR3 totals 16 residues. The V and J ends lost 5 bases and 0 bases respectively, with 13 bases between them. Germline V gene sequence: CDR1 LNHDA, CDR2 SQIVND (reference sequence). CDR3 residues: CASSVTSTATNEKLFF. The DNA for the CDR3 is TGTGCCAGTAGTGTTACGTCGACAGCAACTAATGAAAAACTGTTTTTT.

The chain couples TRBV9 to TRBJ1-1; D is ambiguous. Deletions cut 0 bases from V and 9 bases from J, with 9 bases between. CDR3 length: 12 amino acids. Germline values: CDR1 SGDLS, CDR2 YYNGEE. The CDR3 here is CASSVGLGQAFF. CDR3 DNA sequence: TGTGCCAGCAGCGTAGGGCTCGGGCAAGCTTTCTTT.

The CDR3 DNA follows: TGTGCCAGCAGCCTCGGGAATGGCTACGAGCAGTACTTC. Translating it yields CASSLGNGYEQYF. This chain links TRBV11-2 with TRBJ2-7; perhaps TRBD2 as D (5 bases). CDR1 and CDR2 from the germline V gene are SGHAT and FQNNGV. Trimming left V 5 bases short and J 3 bases short, with 11 bases between. The CDR3 contains 13 residues.

This clone was seen a single time. This chain's CDR3 is CASSYVQSSYNEQFF. The CDR3 bases are TGTGCCAGCAGTTACGTCCAGAGCTCCTACAATGAGCAGTTCTTC. This sequence joins TRBV6-5 and TRBJ2-1; D is ambiguous. The V end was cut by 2 bases, the J end by 0 bases, with 8 bases between. The CDR3 covers 15 residues. Germline V gives CDR1 MNHEY, CDR2 SVGAGI.

This clone was picked up a small number of times. V gene TRBV11-3 combines with J gene TRBJ2-2; perhaps TRBD1 as D (6 bases). The CDR3 contains 15 residues. Trimming removed 6 bases from V and 4 bases from J, with 15 bases in between. Looked up from germline, CDR1 is SGHNT and CDR2 is YENEEA. CDR3 amino acids: CASSISGQSTGELFF. Here the CDR3 DNA reads TGTGCCAGCAGTATAAGCGGACAGAGCACCGGGGAGCTGTTTTTT.